The entry below gives a single TCR beta chain sequence along with its context. Its specific antigen is unknown. No base quality information exists; no much larger clone differs at one position. The sample is drawn from a study of cytomegalovirus exposure and HLA in healthy donors (dated by TCRdb to between 2016 and 2019). Regarding the research as a whole: According to an earlier analysis of 587 of the donors, 150 million to 200 million T cells yielded 100 million or so unique TCR beta sequences and roughly 280 Gb of sequence data. Rather than drawing on any new phenotypic data, the later analysis identified candidate immune exposures from TCR beta sequences and the way those sequences occurred across donors. The T cell repertoires of around 730 subjects were profiled by immunosequencing and related to cytomegalovirus serostatus. About 300 gigabases of sequencing data and 80 million or so unique TCR sequences were included in an early release covering 550 to 800 HLA-typed donors. Donor age, sex, ethnicity and CMV serostatus were collected together with the repertoire data. To predict cytomegalovirus infection status, the study brought together high-throughput TCR immunosequencing, statistical association of individual TCRs with disease status, and machine learning. Several DR-DQ haplotypes were handled as single units for association and clustering because linkage in the cohort was strong. An earlier analysis of several hundred of the donors used high-throughput TCR beta sequencing to judge whether each TCR beta V gene segment behaved as functional or pseudogenic. Along with the approximately 700-subject first cohort, a separate validation cohort of some 130 different subjects was used. Every discovery cohort repertoire had been produced on one sequencing platform. Typing coverage varied by locus: about 629-640 donors for A, B, C, DRB1 and DQB1; 522 for DQA1; more than 600 for DPA1; around 450 for DPB1. Among about 390 genotyped donors of the cohort, an average of about 240,000 unique TCR beta nucleotide sequences were sequenced per donor, around a sixth of them non-productive. The study aimed to test whether signatures of past pathogen exposure could be identified by cataloging public T cell receptors. In a later genetic analysis, genome-wide SNP genotypes for about three fifths of the roughly 670 donors were used, and that subset was treated as a discovery cohort. Of the roughly 400 genotyped donors, approximately 81% were placed in the genetic ancestry cluster associated with self-reported Caucasian donors. In a later analysis, previously published TCR beta repertoires from about 640 donors were re-analyzed and high-resolution HLA genotyping was added so that TCR occurrence patterns could be studied. HLA typing included class I and class II loci at four-digit resolution.

The V end loses 2 bases and the J end loses 0 bases, and a stretch of 10 bases separates them. The germline V gene yields MNHEY for CDR1 and SVGAGI for CDR2. Its CDR3 holds 16 amino acids, cysteine through phenylalanine. This entry keeps only the CDR3 DNA: 48 bases, framed from base 1. What the work shows at the level of the full study, not this receptor alone: Most TCR sequences were observed very rarely across donors, whereas some public TCRs were present in many individuals. In an earlier analysis of 587 of the donors, most TCR beta V segments appeared in productive rearrangements about 87% or about 30% of the time, broadly matching IMGT annotations. According to a later analysis, parvovirus B19, influenza, CMV and Epstein-Barr virus appeared linked to several top co-occurrence clusters. Because HLA typing was missing for some donors at each locus, association tests included only the typed subset. A total of about 150 TCR beta chains were listed by the study as associated with cytomegalovirus. In a later analysis, HLA-associated TCR beta chains showed more clonal expansion and lower generation probabilities than non-associated chains that were equally common. A group of highly shared sequence variants was considered likely to be a technical artifact of the sequencing pipeline. Linkage disequilibrium might explain the correlated functional status among segregating V segments, but an unknown experimental factor could not be excluded. In both the original and validation cohorts, the classifier was reported to diagnose cytomegalovirus status with high specificity and sensitivity. In a later analysis, most CMV-associated TCR beta chains were found to appear HLA-restricted, with HLA associations seemingly driven largely by CMV exposure. Immune exposure information for the cohort was limited to CMV serostatus. A further reported finding was that TCR beta sequences accurately predicted the HLA-A and HLA-B alleles for most subjects in the first cohort. According to a later genetic analysis, donors in an Asian-associated ancestry cluster had fewer N-insertions in productive TCRs than the roughly 700-donor mean. Because counts were too low, approximately 15 rarely observed V segments, including chromosome 9 orphons, were excluded from the earlier analysis of under 650 of the donors. The 87-base-pair reads could not distinguish some IMGT-functional V segments, including TRBV6-2 and TRBV6-3, so those segments were excluded. At a false discovery rate of 0.05, a later analysis linked 15,000 to 20,000 TCR beta sequences to specific HLA alleles. A later genetic analysis associated a missense DCLRE1C variant with V-gene and J-gene trimming of TCR beta chains, and an independent cohort replicated the association. When HLA alleles, especially DR and DQ, strongly co-occurred, TCR associations were difficult to assign to individual alleles. The authors suggested that the approach could potentially be extended to other disease states and immunological phenotypes. Three of the identified cytomegalovirus-associated TCR beta chains were confirmed in vitro to be specific for cytomegalovirus antigens. A later analysis found that TCR association rates varied across HLA loci, with DRB1 alleles showing the most associated TCRs and HLA-C alleles the fewest. The cohort was sequenced for TCR beta chains only, and without alpha or paired-chain data the features that could be detected were limited. Roughly uniform sequencing depth across donors was assumed in presence/absence analyses, although this assumption may not hold.

The library was built by means of the immunoSEQ multiplex PCR assay. For the multiplex PCR, a mixture combining 60 forward primers for TCR Vbeta segments and 13 reverse primers for TCR Jbeta segments was used. The CDR3 region of rearranged TCR beta genes was amplified from genomic DNA by a multiplex PCR assay. The Illumina HiSeq System was used to sequence the amplified TCR beta libraries as 87-base-pair reads. In the paper's pipeline: A later analysis counted 65 million to 90 million unique TCR beta chains across the 500 to 850 repertoires, and 10 million to 11 million of these chains were shared by at least two donors. To remove PCR and sequencing errors, raw reads were error-corrected and collapsed into unique sequences using a nearest-neighbor algorithm that merged closely related sequences. V, D and J gene segments were assigned by aligning CDR3 sequences to IMGT reference sequences. For a sequence to be retained, a match of at least six nucleotides to both a V gene segment and a J gene segment was required. A rearrangement was called productive if the CDR3 had no stop codons and remained in frame with V and J, and every other rearrangement was called non-productive. Following IMGT convention, CDR3 was defined as the stretch from the second conserved V-encoded cysteine to the conserved J-encoded phenylalanine. The earlier analysis of roughly 590 of the donors excluded sequences that lacked an unambiguous match to a single V gene segment. In an earlier analysis of approximately 560 of the donors, a V segment was called functional when productive rearrangements were above 56.7%, and segregating when the standard deviation between donors exceeded 5%. A statistical classification framework was built for diagnosing cytomegalovirus status from the catalog of TCR beta chain sequences. V and J gene assignment, in a later analysis, came from comparing TCR nucleotide sequences with IMGT/GENE-DB human TR gene sequences. Using the TCRdist pipeline, a later analysis assigned CDR3 sequences along with most-parsimonious VDJ recombination scenarios. A later analysis defined each TCR beta chain by its CDR3 amino acid sequence plus V-gene family, and excluded reads lacking a unique V-gene family. In a later analysis, nearly 600 highly shared, low-generation-probability nucleotide sequences were removed to address suspected cross-contamination and a sequencing artifact. A later analysis calculated a clonal expansion index for each public chain from normalized within-repertoire ranks of inferred template counts. A later analysis computed generation probabilities with a VDJ recombination model fitted to out-of-frame rearrangements, and checked the results against IGoR. Hypergeometric tests were used in a later analysis to score TCR-TCR, TCR-HLA and TCR-CMV co-occurrence, with a repertoire-size bias correction applied to the TCR pairs. To estimate false discovery rates, a later analysis permuted the HLA or CMV assignments 20 times. In a later analysis, co-occurring TCRs were grouped with DBSCAN, and TCRdist sequence similarity was added when clustering was performed within HLA-allele-positive subsets. Co-occurrence clustering excluded repertoires with fewer than 30,000 or more than 120,000 public chains, plus five with anomalous nucleotide sharing. Entries here come from immuneACCESS through TCRdb and include only in-frame sequences with V and J called. Some clones fail to appear in such tables; in the studies checked, an unresolved V gene covers under half of the shortfall, and the cause of the remainder is unknown. V and J calls and clone size are given by that table; D and trimming were obtained from the DNA. The sample profile shows around 110,000 clones; approximately 79% of them were found once. More than 3% of the sample is in the top ten clones.

The cohort was made up of 666 healthy bone marrow donors. All cohort members were sampled while nominally healthy, although unrecorded immune exposures were likely present. The donor was CMV seronegative and belonged to the group of over 350 seronegative cohort members. A peripheral blood sample was provided by each donor, and peripheral blood mononuclear cells were used for TCR beta sequencing. The Qiagen DNeasy Blood Extraction Kit was used to extract genomic DNA from the blood cell samples. The clonotype comes from a man aged 55 to 70 in good health and CMV-seronegative. In this chain, TRBV6-5 is recombined with TRBJ1-4; no D segment can be confidently identified. Material for sequencing was PBMCs. The CDR3 corresponds to CASSYAQESTNEKLFF. The DNA reads TGTGCCAGCAGTTACGCCCAGGAATCAACTAATGAAAAACTGTTTTTT.